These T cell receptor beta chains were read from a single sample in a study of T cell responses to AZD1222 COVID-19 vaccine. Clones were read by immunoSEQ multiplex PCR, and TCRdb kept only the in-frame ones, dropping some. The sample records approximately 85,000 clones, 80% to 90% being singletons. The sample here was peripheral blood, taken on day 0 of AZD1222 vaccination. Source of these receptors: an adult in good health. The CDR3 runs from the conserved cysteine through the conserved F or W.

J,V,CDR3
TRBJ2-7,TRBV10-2,CASSGGQGKYEQYF
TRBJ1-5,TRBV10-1,CASSRRRGRAAGQPQHF
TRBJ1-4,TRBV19,CASSEGRGKLFF
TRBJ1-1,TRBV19,CASSYTGRYTEAFF
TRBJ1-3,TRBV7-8,CASSLRAGPTGNTIYF
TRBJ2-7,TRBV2,CASKSRRGQGGSEQYF
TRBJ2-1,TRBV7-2,CASSINLPRRYSYNEQFF
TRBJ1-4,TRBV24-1,CATSDAGTEKLFF
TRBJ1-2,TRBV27,CASSSKTGSNYGYTF
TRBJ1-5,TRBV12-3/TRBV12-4,CASSLEKHQPQHF
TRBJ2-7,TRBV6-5,CASSYGANYEQYF
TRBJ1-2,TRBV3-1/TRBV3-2,CASSQDFTDYGYTF
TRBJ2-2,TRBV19,CASSIQGNTGELFF
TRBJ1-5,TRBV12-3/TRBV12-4,CASSGTGNQPQHF
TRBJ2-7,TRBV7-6,CASSRALADEQYF
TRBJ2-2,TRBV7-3,CASSPDGGGELFF
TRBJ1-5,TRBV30,CAWSLGRNQPQHF
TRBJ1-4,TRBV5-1,CASGGETNEKLFF
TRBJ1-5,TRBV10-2,CASSPLLGSNQPQHF
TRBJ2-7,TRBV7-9,CASSLGDNSYEQYF